This entry concerns a single TCR beta chain. The sample's treatment: randomized to nivolumab then ipilimumab (arm A) or the reverse (arm B). PBMC sorting kept live CD3+CD8+ cells without CD19 or CD56. Clones were sequenced by immunoSEQ multiplex PCR, and TCRdb holds only the in-frame ones, with some missing. Of over 10,000 clones listed, about 65% are singletons. These data belong to a study of sequential checkpoint blockade in melanoma. Study context: Randomization was 1:1 between first-line nivolumab→ipilimumab and ipilimumab→nivolumab. Both treatment sequences were followed by maintenance nivolumab.

The CDR3 is 14 residues long. The trim removed 7 bases at V and 8 bases at J, leaving 12 bases unmatched. Germline-derived CDR1 and CDR2 are MDHEN and SYDVKM. The chain has TRBV28 and TRBJ1-2; 8 bases are a match to TRBD1. The sequence was collected from a human donor with melanoma. Sequenced material: CD8+ T cells sorted from blood (inferred from file names), taken from a patient given nivolumab and ipilimumab in sequence. The CDR3 here is CASTPRRTGHGYTF. In nucleotides, the CDR3 is TGTGCCAGCACCCCCAGACGGACAGGGCACGGCTACACCTTC.